The present T cell receptor beta chain was sequenced within a study of CD8 T cells in ankylosing spondylitis listed by TCRdb under 2017. Notes on the research overall: To find TCR variants linked to disease, the study profiled T cell receptor beta repertoires in ankylosing spondylitis patients and healthy donors. The full study cohort was made up of 25 ankylosing spondylitis patients and more than 90 healthy donors. Peripheral blood was sampled, and synovial fluid was additionally collected from ankylosing spondylitis patients. Overall study outcomes, separate from this receptor: The disease-linked clones showed a CD8+ phenotype and occurred at relatively low frequencies in peripheral blood. Blood from ankylosing spondylitis patients appeared to be characterized by a TCR beta motif composed of about eight highly homologous amino acid variants. Some of the motif variants had been reported before in the synovial fluid and blood of reactive arthritis patients, a finding that suggests common disease-initiation mechanisms. According to the report, matched synovial fluid samples from ankylosing spondylitis patients were significantly enriched for the disease-linked clones.

Counted from cysteine to phenylalanine, this CDR3 has 16 amino acids. Here the CDR3 DNA is all that survives: 48 bases in frame from base 1. Relative to germline, V is missing 5 bases and J is missing 2 bases, with 11 bases of the junction outside any gene match. The instrument given in TCRdb is Illumina HiSeq 2500. Quantitative 5'-RACE with molecular barcodes was the method used to prepare the TCR beta libraries. The original methods were these. Disease-linked TCR variants were identified with a new computational method built on a probabilistic model of VDJ rearrangement. The public reads were reprocessed in TCRdb via fastp at Q25 and MiXCR, keeping in-frame beta chains. Here each entry gathers all rows of one CDR3 protein and keeps the most common genes and DNA. The V and J calls come from TCRdb's annotation, not from the publication. This sample is represented by 450,000 to 550,000 distinct CDR3 sequences; roughly 5.3% of them were singletons. The top ten constitute roughly 3.5% of the sample.

This clonotype was counted many times. This receptor's antigen is unknown. No quality values exist for individual bases; no much larger clone is one base distant. This sequence uses TRBV12-3 or TRBV12-4 and TRBJ1-1, and 7 junctional nucleotides match TRBD1. The receptor was isolated from a male donor with ankylosing spondylitis. The sequenced sample was blood, either unsorted or a sorted T cell fraction (not recorded which). The CDR3 region has the sequence CASSPPRGQANTEAFF. DNA sequence: TGTGCCAGCAGTCCACCACGAGGACAGGCTAACACTGAAGCTTTCTTT.